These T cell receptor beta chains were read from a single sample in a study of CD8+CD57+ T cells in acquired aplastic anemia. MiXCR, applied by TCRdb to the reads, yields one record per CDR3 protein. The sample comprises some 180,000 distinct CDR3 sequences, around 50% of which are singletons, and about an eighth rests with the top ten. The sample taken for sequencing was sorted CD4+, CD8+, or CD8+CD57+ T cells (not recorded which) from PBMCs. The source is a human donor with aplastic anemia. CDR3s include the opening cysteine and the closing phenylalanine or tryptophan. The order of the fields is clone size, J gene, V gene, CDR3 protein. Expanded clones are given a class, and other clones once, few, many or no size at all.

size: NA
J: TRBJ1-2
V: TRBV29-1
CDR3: CSVDPGQGSDGYTF

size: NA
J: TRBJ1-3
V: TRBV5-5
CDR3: CASSSRVFDTIYF

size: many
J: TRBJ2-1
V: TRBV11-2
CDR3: CASSTSGTSGGRSSYNEQFF

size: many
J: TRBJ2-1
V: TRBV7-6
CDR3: CASSLGGGRAFDEQFF

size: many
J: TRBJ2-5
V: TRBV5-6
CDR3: CASSPYSGGTQYF

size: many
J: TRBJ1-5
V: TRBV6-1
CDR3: CASSEVLGRGQPQHF

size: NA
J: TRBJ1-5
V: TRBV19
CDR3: CAGGEGTVQPQHF

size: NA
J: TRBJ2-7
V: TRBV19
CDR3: CASSRSTGLAGGAGYEQYF

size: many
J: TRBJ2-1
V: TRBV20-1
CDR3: CSARKTGVLYEQFF

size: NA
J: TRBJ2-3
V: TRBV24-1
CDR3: CATSEGPEQYF

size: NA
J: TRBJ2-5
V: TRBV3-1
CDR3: CASSQDPSGVASRKTQYF

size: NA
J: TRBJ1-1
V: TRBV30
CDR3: CAWSPRSNTEASF

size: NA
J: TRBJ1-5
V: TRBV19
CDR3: CASSIPDRGFGQPQHF

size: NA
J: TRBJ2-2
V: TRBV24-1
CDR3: CATRGTVDTGELSF

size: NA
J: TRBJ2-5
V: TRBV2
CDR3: CASSEGSWETQYF